The T cell receptor (beta chain) described here comes from a study of CD4 T cells in relation to SARS-CoV-2 and coronaviruses. Study information: Negative control cultures got HIV-1 Nef peptides or no peptide.

As regards this clone: Its specificity is unknown.

Before the COVID-19 pandemic, during about 2010-2018, CD4+ T cells were taken from unexposed donors. The cells were cultured for about ten days before CD4+ T cells were isolated. Cultures held two million PBMCs per well with 8.5 to 10 IU/ml IL-2. Germline-derived CDR1 and CDR2 are ENHRY and SYGVKD. Trimming cost V 4 bases and J 2 bases; bases outside gene matches: 5. The CDR3 covers 14 residues. Sequencing was performed with immunoSEQ multiplex PCR; in TCRdb, only in-frame clones are kept and a portion is missing. The data contain more than 9,500 clones, 69% of them seen just once; the ten biggest clones take up more than 6.5%.

This chain uses TRBV10-3 with TRBJ2-7; 7 bases agree with TRBD1. This receptor was taken from a human donor in good health. The specimen was CD4+ T cells from PBMCs, cultured in vitro. The CDR3 nucleotides read TGTGCCATCAGTGCCGGGACAGCCACCTACGAGCAGTACTTC. Translated: CAISAGTATYEQYF.